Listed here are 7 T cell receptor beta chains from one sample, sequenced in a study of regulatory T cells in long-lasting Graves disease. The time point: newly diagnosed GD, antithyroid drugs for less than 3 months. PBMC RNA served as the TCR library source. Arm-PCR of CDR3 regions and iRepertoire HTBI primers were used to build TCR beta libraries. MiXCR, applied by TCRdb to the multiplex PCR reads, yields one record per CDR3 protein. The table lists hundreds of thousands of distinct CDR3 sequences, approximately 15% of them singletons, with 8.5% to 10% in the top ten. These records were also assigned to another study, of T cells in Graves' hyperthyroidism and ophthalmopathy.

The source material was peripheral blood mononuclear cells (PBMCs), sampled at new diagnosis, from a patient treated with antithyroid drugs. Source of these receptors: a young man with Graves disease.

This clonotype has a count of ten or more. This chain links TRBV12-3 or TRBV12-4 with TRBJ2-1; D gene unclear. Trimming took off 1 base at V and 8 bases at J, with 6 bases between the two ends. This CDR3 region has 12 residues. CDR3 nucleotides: TGTGCCAGCAGTTTAGGGCGGTATGAGCAGTTCTTC. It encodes CASSLGRYEQFF.

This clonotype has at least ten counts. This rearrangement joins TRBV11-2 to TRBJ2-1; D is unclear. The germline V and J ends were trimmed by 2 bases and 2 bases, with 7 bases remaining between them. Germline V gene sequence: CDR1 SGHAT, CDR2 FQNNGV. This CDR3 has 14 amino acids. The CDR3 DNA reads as TGTGCCAGCAGCTTAAGCCGCCCCTACAATGAGCAGTTCTTC. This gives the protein CASSLSRPYNEQFF.

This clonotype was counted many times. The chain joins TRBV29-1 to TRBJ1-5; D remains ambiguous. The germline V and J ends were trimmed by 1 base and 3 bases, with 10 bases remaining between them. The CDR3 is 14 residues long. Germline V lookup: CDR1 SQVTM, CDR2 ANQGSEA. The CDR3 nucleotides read TGCAGCGTTGAAGGAGTTGTTCTCAATCAGCCCCAGCATTTT. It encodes CSVEGVVLNQPQHF. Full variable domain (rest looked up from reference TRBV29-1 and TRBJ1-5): SAVISQKPSRDICQRGTSLTIQCQVDSQVTMMFWYRQQPGQSLTLIATANQGSEATYESGFVIDKFPISRPNLTFSTLTVSNMSPEDSSIYLCSVEGVVLNQPQHFGDGTRLSIL.

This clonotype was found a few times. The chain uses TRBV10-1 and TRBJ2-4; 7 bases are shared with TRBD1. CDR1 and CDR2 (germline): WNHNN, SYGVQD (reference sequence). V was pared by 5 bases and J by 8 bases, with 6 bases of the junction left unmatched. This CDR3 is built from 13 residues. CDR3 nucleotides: TGCGCCAGCAGTCCGACAGGGAGTGACATTCAGTACTTC. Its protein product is CASSPTGSDIQYF.

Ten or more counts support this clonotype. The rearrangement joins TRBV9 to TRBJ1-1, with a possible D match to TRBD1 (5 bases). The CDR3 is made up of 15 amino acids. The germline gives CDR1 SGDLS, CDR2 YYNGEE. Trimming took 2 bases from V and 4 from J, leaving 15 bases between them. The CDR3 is CASSVVGAGGTEAFF. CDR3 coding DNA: TGTGCCAGCAGCGTGGTCGGGGCCGGTGGCACTGAAGCTTTCTTT.

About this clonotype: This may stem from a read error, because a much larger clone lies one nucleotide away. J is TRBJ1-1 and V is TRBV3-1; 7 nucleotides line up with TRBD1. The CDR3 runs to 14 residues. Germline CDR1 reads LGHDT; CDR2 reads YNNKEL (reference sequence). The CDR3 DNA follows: TGTGCCAGCAGCCAAAGGGGGCGTAACACTGAAGCTTCCTTT. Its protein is CASSQRGRNTEASF.

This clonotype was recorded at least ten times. The CDR3 is CASNGGAPEAFF. The CDR3 coding sequence is TGTGCCAGCAATGGGGGTGCCCCTGAAGCTTTCTTT. The gene calls are TRBV7-9 and TRBJ1-1; the D gene is possibly TRBD1 (5 bases). Germline lookup yields CDR1 SEHNR and CDR2 FQNEAQ (reference sequence). V lost 7 bases to trimming and J lost 6 bases, with 12 bases between them. The CDR3 sequence is 12 residues long.